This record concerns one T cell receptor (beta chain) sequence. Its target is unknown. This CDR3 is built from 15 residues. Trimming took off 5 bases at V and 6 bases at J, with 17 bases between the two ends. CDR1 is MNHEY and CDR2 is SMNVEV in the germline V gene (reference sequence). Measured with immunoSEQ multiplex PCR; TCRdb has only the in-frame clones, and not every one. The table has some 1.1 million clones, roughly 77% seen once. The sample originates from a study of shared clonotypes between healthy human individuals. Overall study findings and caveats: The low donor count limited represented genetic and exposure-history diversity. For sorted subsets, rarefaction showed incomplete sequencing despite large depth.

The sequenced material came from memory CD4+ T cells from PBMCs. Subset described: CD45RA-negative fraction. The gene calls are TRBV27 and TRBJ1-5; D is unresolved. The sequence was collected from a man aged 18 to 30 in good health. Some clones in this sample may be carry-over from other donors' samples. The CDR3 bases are TGTGCCAGCAGTCCACTTGCCCGGCGTGGTCAGCCCCAGCATTTT. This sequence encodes CASSPLARRGQPQHF.